This note documents a single T cell receptor (beta chain) sequence. There are many counts of this clonotype. What this receptor recognizes is not known. No base quality information exists; no much larger clone differs at one position. V gives up 4 bases and J gives up 2 bases, and the segment between their germline ends measures 9 bases. From the germline V gene (reference sequence), CDR1 is LNHDA and CDR2 is SQIVND. The CDR3 has 14 amino acids, counting the end cysteine and phenylalanine. CDR3 DNA only is kept here, 42 bases in frame from base 1. The sample belongs to a study of regulatory T cells in long-lasting Graves disease (dated by TCRdb to the early 2020s). About the study as a whole: Persistent Graves' disease was defined as persistently positive TSH receptor autoantibodies together with antithyroid drug treatment for over 5 years. Peripheral blood TCR sequencing and RNA sequencing compared persistent Graves' disease patients with newly diagnosed Graves' disease patients. The study took place in China and was registered as a clinical trial. A total of around 35 samples underwent TCR sequencing, from about 13 patients with persistent Graves' disease and 20 patients with newly diagnosed Graves' disease. On average, persistent Graves' disease patients in the clinical cohort had been on antithyroid drugs for about 9.7 years. The full study reports these points: A larger number of public clonotypes was shared among persistent patients (fewer than 3,000) than among newly diagnosed patients (approximately 930). The authors acknowledged the small sample size as a limitation that may reduce accuracy. Sequencing and analysis were limited to the TCR beta chain. The study examined only peripheral blood because the primary lesion, thyroid tissue, could not be accessed. TRBV28, TRBJ1-2 and TRBJ2-5 were preferentially used in persistent disease, while TRBV20-1 and TRBJ2-1 were favored in newly diagnosed disease. Lower TCR Shannon entropy and fewer highly expanded clones were observed in persistent Graves' disease patients than in newly diagnosed patients, which suggested clonal expansion.

The time point label, read with the paper, signifies: persistent/refractory GD, antithyroid drugs over 5 years with positive TRAb. For both TCR sequencing and RNA sequencing, RNA was extracted from PBMCs using TRIzol. The diagnosis of Graves' disease was made according to American Thyroid Association guidelines. The patients came from an endocrinology department in Xi'an, China. Each patient gave approximately 9.7 milliliters of peripheral blood, collected in an EDTA anticoagulant tube. Ficoll Paque Plus density gradient separation was used to isolate PBMCs, and no additional T cell sorting was done. RNA quality was checked with an Agilent 2100 Bioanalyzer and agarose gel, and concentration with a NanoDrop 2000. The library was made by multiplex PCR. Reads for this sample came from an Illumina HiSeq 4000. TCR beta libraries were built with iRepertoire HTBI primers and Arm-PCR amplification of CDR3 regions. Gel purification was performed on PCR products prior to sequencing. Regarding the original processing steps: Gene usage analysis of CDR3 amino acid clonotypes used the approximately 62 TRBV and 11 to 15 TRBJ segments found across samples. COPE and FqMerger were used to merge the filtered high-quality paired reads into contigs. BLAST was used to align contigs to IMGT TRBV, TRBD and TRBJ reference genes, and CDR3 was defined according to IMGT. Any clonotype with a frequency above 0.1% was counted as a highly expanded clone. Repertoire diversity was measured by Shannon entropy, and V-J evenness by the Gini coefficient. Clonotypes shared by more than one individual were considered public. TCRdb reanalyzed the raw reads on its own, using fastp at Q25 for trimming and MiXCR for clone calling, and kept in-frame beta chains. Each entry is one CDR3 protein sequence, shown with its most common DNA and genes. TCRdb assigned the V and J calls; the authors' analysis was not used. Here the sample has over 250,000 distinct CDR3 sequences; around 21% occur a single time. The top ten constitute more than 50% of the sample.

The source was peripheral blood mononuclear cells (PBMCs), collected when the disease was refractory, from a patient treated with antithyroid drugs. The chain is encoded by TRBV19 joined to TRBJ1-5; the D gene lacks a confident call. The sequence came from a female donor with Graves disease. CDR3 protein: CASSRPGGNQPQHF. The DNA is TGTGCCAGTAGTAGGCCTGGCGGCAATCAGCCCCAGCATTTT.